This TCR beta chain originates from a study of response to subunit inactivated influenza vaccine. CDR1 and CDR2 (germline): SGHDT, YYEEEE. V was cut by 6 bases and J by 3 bases, with 19 bases left in between. There are 16 residues in the CDR3. This clonotype was counted at least ten times. MiXCR was run by TCRdb on the RT-PCR reads, yielding one entry per CDR3 protein. This table has about half a million distinct CDR3 sequences, approximately 9.9% appearing once. This clonotype was sampled from a man aged 50-59 years who received an inactivated influenza vaccine. This specimen consisted of PBMCs from blood, obtained about 6 weeks after vaccination. The chain links TRBV5-6 to TRBJ2-1, with a weak D call TRBD1 (6 bases). The CDR3 DNA sequence: TGTGCCAGCATTTCTAGAACGGGACACTACTACAATGAGCAGTTCTTC. Translated, it gives CASISRTGHYYNEQFF.